The 17 T cell receptor beta chains given below trace back to one sample, sequenced in a study of CD8 T cells in Susac syndrome. RNA, at 0.5 to 1 ug, was reverse transcribed with random hexamers. TCRdb ran MiXCR on the immunoSEQ multiplex PCR reads and lists one entry per CDR3 protein. Among around 110,000 distinct CDR3 sequences, 96% were seen once, and the ten largest hold 0.13% to 0.15%. Input material: CD4+ T cells from PBMCs. These receptors all stem from a human donor with Susac syndrome.

This clonotype appeared a few times. The genes are TRBV29-1 and TRBJ2-7; a possible D gene is TRBD2 (5 bases). Germline V gives CDR1 SQVTM, CDR2 ANQGSEA. Trimming took off 3 bases at V and 6 bases at J, with 15 bases between the two ends. This CDR3 is 13 amino acids long. CDR3 bases: TGCAGCGTTGATGTAAATGCGGGCGGCGAGCAGTACTTC. Its protein is CSVDVNAGGEQYF.

J is TRBJ1-1 and V is TRBV29-1, with unresolved D. From germline, CDR1 is SQVTM and CDR2 ANQGSEA. The CDR3 contains 12 residues. V was trimmed by 7 bases and J by 1 base, leaving 10 bases between them. The chain's CDR3 is CSATTGNTEAFF. CDR3 nucleotides: TGCAGCGCCACGACCGGGAACACTGAAGCTTTCTTT.

The chain is built from TRBV5-4 and TRBJ2-3; D not certain. CDR3 length equals 15 residues. Germline loops: CDR1 SGHNT, CDR2 YYREEE (reference sequence). Trimming took 1 base from V and 0 from J, leaving 9 bases between them. The CDR3 DNA is TGTGCCAGCAGCTTGCAGCGCCCAAGCACAGATACGCAGTATTTT. Translation gives CASSLQRPSTDTQYF.

The chain employs TRBV29-1 and TRBJ1-2, with 9 bases matching TRBD1. The CDR3 consists of 17 residues. Germline V gives CDR1 SQVTM, CDR2 ANQGSEA. V lost 2 bases and J lost 8; bases outside the gene matches: 18. The CDR3 here is CSVETRRDREGLGGYTF. In DNA form, the CDR3 reads TGCAGCGTTGAAACCCGTCGGGACAGGGAAGGTTTAGGCGGCTACACCTTC.

The V call is TRBV9, the J call TRBJ2-3, with 14 bases aligning to TRBD2. Trimming removed 4 bases from V and 5 bases from J; junction bases left unmatched: 6. CDR3 length: 16 amino acids. Germline-derived CDR1 and CDR2 are SGDLS and YYNGEE. CDR3 nucleotides: TGTGCCAGCAGCCTTGGACTAGCGGGAGGTTTAGATACGCAGTATTTT. Encoded protein: CASSLGLAGGLDTQYF.

This chain links TRBV20-1 with TRBJ1-4; TRBD1 agrees at 7 bases. Germline loops: CDR1 DFQATT, CDR2 SNEGSKA (reference sequence). The V and J ends lost 5 bases and 2 bases, in that order; junction bases with no gene match: 2. The CDR3 has 13 amino acids. This CDR3 reads CSAGGQTNEKLFF. The DNA for the CDR3 is TGCAGTGCTGGGGGACAGACTAATGAAAAACTGTTTTTT.

This chain uses TRBV7-3 with TRBJ2-1; D perhaps matches TRBD2 (6 bases). Trimming left V 4 bases short and J 0 bases short, with 10 bases between. From germline, CDR1 is SGHTA and CDR2 FQGTGA. The CDR3 has 15 amino acids. CDR3 in amino acids: CASSSGGSSYNEQFF. CDR3 bases: TGTGCCAGCAGCTCTGGGGGGAGCTCCTACAATGAGCAGTTCTTC.

This clonotype was picked up one time. CDR3 region: CASSHRTGKDYGYTF. The DNA of the CDR3 is TGTGCCAGCAGCCACCGGACAGGCAAAGACTATGGCTACACCTTC. The chain combines TRBV13 with TRBJ1-2; 7 bases line up with TRBD1. V was pared by 5 bases and J by 3 bases, with 9 bases of the junction left unmatched. Germline V gene sequence: CDR1 PRHDT, CDR2 FYEKMQ (reference sequence). This CDR3 region has 15 residues. Combining the CDR3 with reference TRBV13 and TRBJ1-2 gives the whole variable domain AAGVIQSPRHLIKEKRETATLKCYPIPRHDTVYWYQQGPGQDPQFLISFYEKMQSDKGSIPDRFSAQQFSDYHSELNMSSLELGDSALYFCASSHRTGKDYGYTFGSGTRLTVV.

The rearrangement joins TRBV7-2 to TRBJ2-3, with 11 nucleotides matching TRBD2. Germline CDR1 reads SGHTA; CDR2 reads FQGNSA. The CDR3 contains 18 residues. V gave up 0 bases and J gave up 6 bases; unmatched junction bases: 11. The CDR3 loop is CASSLALAGGPTRDTQYF. The CDR3 DNA is TGTGCCAGCAGCTTAGCCCTAGCGGGAGGCCCAACCAGGGATACGCAGTATTTT.

The V call is TRBV9, the J call TRBJ2-3; D could derive from TRBD1 or TRBD2 (6 bases each). From germline, CDR1 is SGDLS and CDR2 YYNGEE. The V end was cut by 1 base, the J end by 3 bases, with 9 bases between. The CDR3 runs to 14 residues. The CDR3 region has the DNA TGTGCCAGCAGCGTACAAGGGGGGACAGATACGCAGTATTTT. Translating gives CASSVQGGTDTQYF.

This chain links TRBV3-1 with TRBJ1-1; a weak D match, TRBD1 (6 bases). The CDR3 totals 13 residues. Germline assignment: CDR1 LGHDT and CDR2 YNNKEL (reference sequence). V dropped 2 bases and J dropped 7 bases, with 11 bases sitting between them. CDR3 nucleotides: TGTGCCAGCAGCCAACAAGGGGGAAGTGAAGCTTTCTTT. It codes for CASSQQGGSEAFF. Complete variable domain (other parts from reference TRBV3-1 and TRBJ1-1): DTAVSQTPKYLVTQMGNDKSIKCEQNLGHDTMYWYKQDSKKFLKIMFSYNNKELIINETVPNRFSPKSPDKAHLNLHINSLELGDSAVYFCASSQQGGSEAFFGQGTRLTVV.

This CDR3 is CASKMAGGTDTQYF. The CDR3 bases are TGTGCCAGCAAGATGGCGGGAGGAACAGATACGCAGTATTTT. V gene TRBV3-1 combines with J gene TRBJ2-3, with 8 nucleotides matching TRBD2. V lost 7 bases, J lost 3 bases, and 6 bases stayed unmatched. Germline values: CDR1 LGHDT, CDR2 YNNKEL (reference sequence). The CDR3 is 14 amino acids.

This clonotype is a singleton in its sample. V gene TRBV3-1 combines with J gene TRBJ1-2; possible D gene TRBD1, 5 bases. Germline lookup yields CDR1 LGHDT and CDR2 YNNKEL (reference sequence). The CDR3 is 14 residues long. Trimming left V 1 base short and J 5 bases short, with 11 bases between. The CDR3 region has the DNA TGTGCCAGCAGCCAAGTCGATCGGGGGTATGGCTACACCTTC. Its translation is CASSQVDRGYGYTF.

The CDR3 nucleotides are TGTGCCAGCAGCCAAGTCTCCGAAGCTTTCTTT. It specifies CASSQVSEAFF. This rearrangement joins TRBV3-1 to TRBJ1-1; D remains unclear. Germline V CDR1 and CDR2: LGHDT, YNNKEL (reference sequence). Trimming left V 1 base short and J 8 bases short, with 5 bases between. The CDR3 is made up of 11 amino acids.

V is TRBV7-9 and J is TRBJ1-2; weak D call: TRBD1 (6 bases). V lost 5 bases and J 3 bases, leaving 13 bases between the germline ends. The CDR3 runs to 14 residues. Germline CDR1 and CDR2: SEHNR and FQNEAQ (reference sequence). DNA for the CDR3: TGTGCCAGCAGCCGAGTAAACAGGGACTATGGCTACACCTTC. This sequence encodes CASSRVNRDYGYTF.

CDR3 nucleotides: TGCAGCCTTCTCGGGGGAGCGGGCTACACCTTC. It codes for CSLLGGAGYTF. V and J are TRBV29-1 and TRBJ1-2; weak D call: TRBD1 (5 bases). CDR1 SQVTM and CDR2 ANQGSEA come from the germline V gene. This CDR3 is built from 11 residues. V lost 8 bases, J lost 8 bases, and 15 bases lay in between.

The V and J genes are TRBV7-8 and TRBJ1-5; D is unclear. Germline CDR1 reads SGHVS; CDR2 reads FQNEAQ. The CDR3 is 17 amino acids. V shed 5 bases and J shed 1 base, with 18 bases lying between them. This chain's CDR3 is CASSLQLNPASNQPQHF. CDR3 DNA: TGTGCCAGCAGCCTCCAATTGAACCCGGCCAGCAATCAGCCCCAGCATTTT.